Each of the 22 T cell receptor beta chains below was sequenced from the same sample in a study of CD8+ T cells in alopecia areata. RNA was extracted and reverse transcribed into cDNA as the sequencing template. Sequencing was performed with immunoSEQ multiplex PCR; in TCRdb, only in-frame clones are kept and a portion is missing. The repertoire holds about 150,000 clones, with around 62% as singletons. The sequenced material came from CD8+ T cells sorted from blood. All receptors come from a human donor in good health.

The sample holds a few counts of this clone. This chain joins TRBV6-5 and TRBJ1-1; D is unclear. The V end lost 0 bases, the J end lost 6 bases, and 8 bases lay between the germline ends. This CDR3 region has 13 residues. Germline V gives CDR1 MNHEY, CDR2 SVGAGI. The CDR3 sequence is CASSYSRSAEAFF. In nucleotides, the CDR3 is TGTGCCAGCAGTTACTCCCGGAGCGCTGAAGCTTTCTTT.

This clone was counted a few times. The chain has TRBV6-5 and TRBJ2-1, with D hard to call. The CDR3 length is 13 residues. V was shortened by 0 bases and J by 9 bases, with 9 bases between the two germline ends. CDR1 is MNHEY, CDR2 SVGAGI, per germline. The CDR3 nucleotides are TGTGCCAGCAGTTACTCGACCGTGGGTGAGCAGTTCTTC. Translation: CASSYSTVGEQFF.

The table lists this clone with a few counts. This rearrangement joins TRBV11-2 to TRBJ2-7; possibly TRBD1 for D (5 bases). Trimming stripped 3 bases from V and 2 bases from J, with 8 bases between. The germline V gene has CDR1 SGHAT and CDR2 FQNNGV. CDR3 length: 13 amino acids. The CDR3 region is CASSFRAAYEQYF. The CDR3 DNA sequence: TGTGCCAGCAGCTTCAGGGCAGCCTACGAGCAGTACTTC. The complete variable domain, with remaining parts taken from reference TRBV11-2 and TRBJ2-7, reads EAGVAQSPRYKIIEKRQSVAFWCNPISGHATLYWYQQILGQGPKLLIQFQNNGVVDDSQLPKDRFSAERLKGVDSTLKIQPAKLEDSAVYLCASSFRAAYEQYFGPGTRLTVT.

This clone was detected only a few times. This sequence joins TRBV29-1 and TRBJ2-7; D is uncertain. The CDR3 length is 10 residues. V gave up 0 bases and J gave up 6 bases, with 3 bases separating them. CDR1 SQVTM and CDR2 ANQGSEA come from the germline V gene. The CDR3 sequence is CSVEDTEQYF. The CDR3 DNA reads as TGCAGCGTTGAAGATACCGAGCAGTACTTC.

The CDR3 loop reads CASLWRGQTEAFF. CDR3 bases: TGTGCCTCCCTGTGGAGGGGTCAAACTGAAGCTTTCTTT. J is TRBJ1-1 and V is TRBV30; D perhaps matches TRBD1 (5 bases). V lost 7 bases and J lost 5, with 17 bases in between. The CDR3 has 13 amino acids. Per germline, CDR1 GTSNPN and CDR2 SVGIG (reference sequence).

The chain uses TRBV30 and TRBJ1-2; D is possibly TRBD1 (5 bases). This CDR3 has 13 amino acids. V lost 3 bases, J lost 1 base, and 9 bases lay in between. Germline CDR1 is GTSNPN and CDR2 is SVGIG (reference sequence). CDR3: CAWSGGINYGYTF. Written as DNA, the CDR3 is TGTGCCTGGAGCGGGGGTATTAACTATGGCTACACCTTC. The variable domain in full, completed from reference TRBV30 and TRBJ1-2, reads SQTIHQWPATLVQPVGSPLSLECTVEGTSNPNLYWYRQAAGRGLQLLFYSVGIGQISSEVPQNLSASRPQDRQFILSSKKLLLSDSGFYLCAWSGGINYGYTFGSGTRLTVV.

Comments on this clone: Its ends do not fully match the called genes, so a read error is possible. The rearrangement links TRBV10-3 to TRBJ1-5; 7 positions agree with TRBD1. Germline V CDR1 and CDR2: ENHRY, SYGVKD. The CDR3 is 15 residues long. CDR3 in DNA: TGTGCCACCAGTGATAACAGGGGCAGCAATCAGCCCCAGCATTTT. Its translation: CATSDNRGSNQPQHF.

The chain uses TRBV2 and TRBJ2-5, with a possible D match to TRBD2 (6 bases). CDR1 SNHLY and CDR2 FYNNEI come from the germline V gene. The CDR3 sequence is 13 residues long. Deletions cut 6 bases from V and 4 bases from J, with 12 bases between. CDR3 nucleotides: TGTGCCAGCAGGGGACCGGGACTAGAGACCCAGTACTTC. Its translation: CASRGPGLETQYF.

The chain uses TRBV13 and TRBJ2-7, with D perhaps assigned TRBD1 or TRBD2 (5 bases each). Germline CDR1 PRHDT, CDR2 FYEKMQ (reference sequence). The germline V and J ends were trimmed by 4 bases and 5 bases, with 18 bases remaining between them. This CDR3 comprises 15 residues. CDR3 protein: CASSSMEDNNDEQYF. The CDR3 DNA follows: TGTGCCAGCAGCTCAATGGAGGACAATAACGACGAGCAGTACTTC.

A few counts support this clone. The J gene is TRBJ2-7, the V gene TRBV28, with unresolved D. The V gene's germline CDR1 is MDHEN and CDR2 SYDVKM. V was clipped by 2 bases and J by 6 bases, with 11 bases between them. This CDR3 has 13 amino acids. The DNA for the CDR3 is TGTGCCAGCAGTTTACAGGATATGGCCGAGCAGTACTTC. Translation gives CASSLQDMAEQYF.

The chain uses TRBV29-1 and TRBJ2-5; TRBD2 aligns across 13 bases. J gave up 3 bases and V 3 bases, and 10 bases lay outside the gene matches. The CDR3 is made up of 17 amino acids. Germline V gives CDR1 SQVTM, CDR2 ANQGSEA. CDR3 protein: CSVDGLAGVVKKETQYF. The CDR3 region has the DNA TGCAGCGTTGACGGACTAGCGGGAGTCGTCAAAAAAGAGACCCAGTACTTC.

The chain couples TRBV27 to TRBJ2-2; 7 bases align to TRBD2. The length of the CDR3 is 17 residues. Germline trimming cut 2 bases from V and 6 bases from J; bases unmatched to any gene: 12. Germline CDR1 is MNHEY and CDR2 is SMNVEV (reference sequence). CDR3 residues: CASSLATLLGGSGELFF. CDR3 bases: TGTGCCAGCAGTTTAGCTACACTCCTCGGGGGGTCCGGGGAGCTGTTTTTT.

The chain has TRBV6-4 and TRBJ2-2; 8 bases fit TRBD2. The CDR3 loop spans 14 amino acids. V shed 6 bases, J shed 4 bases, and the junction held 4 bases outside the gene matches. Germline assignment: CDR1 MRHNA and CDR2 SNTAGT. The CDR3 bases are TGTGCCAGCAGACGGACTAGCATCACCGGGGAGCTGTTTTTT. It is translated as CASRRTSITGELFF.

The CDR3 loop is CASSQTGILDSGYEQFF. In DNA form, the CDR3 reads TGCGCCAGCAGCCAAACAGGGATCCTTGATAGCGGCTATGAGCAGTTCTTC. This chain joins TRBV4-1 and TRBJ2-1, with D perhaps being TRBD1 or TRBD2 (6 bases each). CDR1 MGHRA and CDR2 YSYEKL come from the germline V gene. This CDR3 contains 17 residues. Trimming cost V 2 bases and J 8 bases, with 22 bases left between them.

The V call is TRBV6-5, the J call TRBJ2-2; unclear D gene. Trimming took off 0 bases at V and 1 base at J, with 3 bases between the two ends. The CDR3 has 14 amino acids. CDR1 and CDR2 from the germline V gene are MNHEY and SVGAGI. Written as DNA, the CDR3 is TGTGCCAGCAGTTACTCGGTGAACACCGGGGAGCTGTTTTTT. Encoded protein: CASSYSVNTGELFF.

V gene TRBV29-1 combines with J gene TRBJ2-1; 8 nucleotides match TRBD2. Germline V gives CDR1 SQVTM, CDR2 ANQGSEA. V trimming: 1 base; J trimming: 5 bases; junction bases outside the gene matches: 7. The CDR3 is 15 amino acids. CDR3 DNA sequence: TGCAGCGTTGAAGCACCCGGGACTAGAGACAATGAGCAGTTCTTC. Translated: CSVEAPGTRDNEQFF.

The chain links TRBV27 to TRBJ1-4; D is perhaps TRBD1 (5 bases). The CDR3 sequence is 12 residues long. Trimming took 2 bases from V and 11 from J, leaving 9 bases between them. Germline CDR1 MNHEY, CDR2 SMNVEV (reference sequence). In nucleotides, the CDR3 is TGTGCCAGCAGTTTACTTGGGGGGAAACTGTTTTTT. As protein: CASSLLGGKLFF.

With respect to this clone: One end of the junction varies from germline; a read error may be responsible. The chain is built from TRBV4-1 and TRBJ1-1, with D possibly matching TRBD1 (6 bases). Germline V CDR1 and CDR2: MGHRA, YSYEKL. This CDR3 has 13 amino acids. CDR3 amino acids: CASSQKRDTEAFF. DNA for the CDR3: TGCGCCAGCAGCCAAAAAAGGGACACCGAAGCTTTCTTT.

The V gene is TRBV5-1, the J gene TRBJ2-1; a possible D gene is TRBD2 (6 bases). Germline V lookup: CDR1 SGHRS, CDR2 YFSETQ. V was trimmed by 0 bases and J by 0 bases, leaving 16 bases between them. This CDR3 has 18 amino acids. The CDR3 coding sequence is TGCGCCAGCAGCTTGGCTTGGGGCCGGGAGAGCTCCTACAATGAGCAGTTCTTC. Protein product: CASSLAWGRESSYNEQFF.

The genes are TRBV27 and TRBJ1-1; D ambiguous. This CDR3 contains 11 residues. Trimming cost V 7 bases and J 1 base, with 4 bases left between them. Germline CDR1 reads MNHEY; CDR2 reads SMNVEV (reference sequence). DNA for the CDR3: TGTGCCAGCAAGACGAACACTGAAGCTTTCTTT. Its translation: CASKTNTEAFF.

The CDR3 is CASSDDSSYEQYF. CDR3 coding DNA: TGTGCCAGCAGTGACGACAGCTCCTACGAGCAGTACTTC. V is TRBV2 and J is TRBJ2-7; D is possibly TRBD1 (5 bases). Germline CDR1 SNHLY, CDR2 FYNNEI. This CDR3 region has 13 residues. Trimming cost V 3 bases and J 0 bases, with 6 bases left between them.

The chain combines TRBV28 with TRBJ2-3; the match to TRBD2 covers 7 bases. The CDR3 loop spans 14 amino acids. CDR1 is MDHEN and CDR2 is SYDVKM in the germline V gene. The trim removed 3 bases at V and 6 bases at J, leaving 6 bases unmatched. The chain's CDR3 is CASSFQAGPDTQYF. CDR3 DNA: TGTGCCAGCAGTTTTCAAGCGGGACCCGATACGCAGTATTTT.